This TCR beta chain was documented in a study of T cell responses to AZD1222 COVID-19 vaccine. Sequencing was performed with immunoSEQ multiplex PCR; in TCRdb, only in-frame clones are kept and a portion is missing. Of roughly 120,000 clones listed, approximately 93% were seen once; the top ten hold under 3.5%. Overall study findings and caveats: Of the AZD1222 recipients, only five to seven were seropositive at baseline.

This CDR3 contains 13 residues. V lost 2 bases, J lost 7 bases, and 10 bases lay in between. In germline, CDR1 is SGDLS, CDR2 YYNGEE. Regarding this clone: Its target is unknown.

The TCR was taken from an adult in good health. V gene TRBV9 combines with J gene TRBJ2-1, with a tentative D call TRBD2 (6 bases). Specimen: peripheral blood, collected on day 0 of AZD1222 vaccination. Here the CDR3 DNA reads TGTGCCAGCAGCGTGCTAGCGCAGAATGAGCAGTTCTTC. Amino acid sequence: CASSVLAQNEQFF.